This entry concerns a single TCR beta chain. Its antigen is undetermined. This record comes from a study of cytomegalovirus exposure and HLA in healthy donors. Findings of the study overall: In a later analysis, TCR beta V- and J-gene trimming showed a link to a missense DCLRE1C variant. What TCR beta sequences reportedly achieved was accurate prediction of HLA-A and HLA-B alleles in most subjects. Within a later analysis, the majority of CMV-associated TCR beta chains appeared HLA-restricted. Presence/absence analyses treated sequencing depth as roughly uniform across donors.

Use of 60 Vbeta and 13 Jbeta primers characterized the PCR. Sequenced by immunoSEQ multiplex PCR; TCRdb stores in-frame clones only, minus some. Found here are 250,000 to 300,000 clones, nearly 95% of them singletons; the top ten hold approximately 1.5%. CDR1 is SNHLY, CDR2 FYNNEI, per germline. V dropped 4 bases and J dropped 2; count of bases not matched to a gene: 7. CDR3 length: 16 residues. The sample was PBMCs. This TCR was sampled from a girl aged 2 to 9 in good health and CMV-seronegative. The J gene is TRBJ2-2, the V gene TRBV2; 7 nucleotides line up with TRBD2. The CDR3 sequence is CASSALGGSNTGELFF. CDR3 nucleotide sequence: TGTGCCAGCAGTGCTCTGGGCGGGAGCAACACCGGGGAGCTGTTTTTT. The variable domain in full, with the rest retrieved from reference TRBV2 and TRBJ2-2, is EPEVTQTPSHQVTQMGQEVILRCVPISNHLYFYWYRQILGQKVEFLVSFYNNEISEKSEIFDDQFSVERPDGSNFTLKIRSTKLEDSAMYFCASSALGGSNTGELFFGEGSRLTVL.